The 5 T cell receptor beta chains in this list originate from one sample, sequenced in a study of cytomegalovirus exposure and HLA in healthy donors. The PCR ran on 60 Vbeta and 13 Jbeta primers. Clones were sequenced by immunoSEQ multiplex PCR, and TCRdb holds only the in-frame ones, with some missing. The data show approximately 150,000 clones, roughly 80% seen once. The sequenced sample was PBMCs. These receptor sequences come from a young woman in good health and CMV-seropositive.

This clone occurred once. The CDR3 region has the DNA TGTGCCAGCAGTGAAGCGTCCCGGGGACAGTATTGGGAAGAAAAACTGTTTTTT. Translating gives CASSEASRGQYWEEKLFF. The V call is TRBV2, the J call TRBJ1-4; 7 nucleotides align to TRBD1. The CDR3 consists of 18 residues. Germline lookup yields CDR1 SNHLY and CDR2 FYNNEI. V was pared by 0 bases and J by 8 bases, with 15 bases of the junction left unmatched.

DNA for the CDR3: TGCGCCAGCAGCTTATTACAGGGGGCGGATGGCTACACCTTC. Translated, it gives CASSLLQGADGYTF. The chain is built from TRBV5-1 and TRBJ1-2, with 9 bases fitting TRBD1. The V and J ends lost 2 bases and 6 bases, in that order; junction bases with no gene match: 5. This CDR3 comprises 14 residues. Germline CDR1 is SGHRS and CDR2 is YFSETQ.

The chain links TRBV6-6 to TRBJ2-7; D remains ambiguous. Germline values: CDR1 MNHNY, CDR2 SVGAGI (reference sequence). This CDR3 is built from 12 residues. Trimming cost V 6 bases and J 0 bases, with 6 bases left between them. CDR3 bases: TGTGCCAGCAGCCCCCGCTCCTACGAGCAGTACTTC. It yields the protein CASSPRSYEQYF.

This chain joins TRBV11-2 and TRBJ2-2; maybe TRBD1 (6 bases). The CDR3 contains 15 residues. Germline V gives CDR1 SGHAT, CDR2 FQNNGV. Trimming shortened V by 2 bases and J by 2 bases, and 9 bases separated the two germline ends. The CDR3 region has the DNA TGTGCCAGCAGCTTAAACAGGGTAAACACCGGGGAGCTGTTTTTT. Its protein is CASSLNRVNTGELFF.

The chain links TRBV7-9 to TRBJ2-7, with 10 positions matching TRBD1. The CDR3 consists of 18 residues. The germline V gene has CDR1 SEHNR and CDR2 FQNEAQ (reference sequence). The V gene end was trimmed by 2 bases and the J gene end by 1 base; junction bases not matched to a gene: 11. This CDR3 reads CASSLIGQGVSGSYEQYF. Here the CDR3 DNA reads TGTGCCAGCAGCTTAATAGGACAGGGGGTTAGTGGATCCTACGAGCAGTACTTC.